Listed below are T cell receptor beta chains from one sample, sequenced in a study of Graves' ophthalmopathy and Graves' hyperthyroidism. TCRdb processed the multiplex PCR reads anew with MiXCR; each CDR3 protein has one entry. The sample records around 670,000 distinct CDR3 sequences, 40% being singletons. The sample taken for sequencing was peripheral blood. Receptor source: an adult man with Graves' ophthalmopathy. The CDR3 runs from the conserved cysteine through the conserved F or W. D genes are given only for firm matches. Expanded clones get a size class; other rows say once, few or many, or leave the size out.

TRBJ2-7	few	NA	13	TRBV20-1	TGCAGTGCTAGAGATCTGAACGGGGACTGGCAGTACTTC	CSARDLNGDWQYF
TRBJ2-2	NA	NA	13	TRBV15	TGTGCCACCAGCAGCCGGCCGCTCGGGGAGCTGTTTTTT	CATSSRPLGELFF
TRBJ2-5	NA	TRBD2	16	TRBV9	TGTGCCAGCAGCCCAGGGACTAGCGGAAGTAAAGAGACCCAGTACTTC	CASSPGTSGSKETQYF
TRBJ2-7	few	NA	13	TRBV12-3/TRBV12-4	TGTGCCAGCCTCGGCGATTTGGGATACGAGCAGTACTTC	CASLGDLGYEQYF
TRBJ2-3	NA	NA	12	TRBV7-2	TGTGCCAGCAGCAAGTACACAGATACGCAGTATTTT	CASSKYTDTQYF
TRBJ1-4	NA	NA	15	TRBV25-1	TGTGCCAGCAGTTTATGGGGCGCGGCTAATGAAAAACTGTTTTTT	CASSLWGAANEKLFF
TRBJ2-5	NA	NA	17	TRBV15	TGTGCCACCAGCAGAGACGTGCCTCAAGGAGGGGAAGAGACCCAGTACTTC	CATSRDVPQGGEETQYF
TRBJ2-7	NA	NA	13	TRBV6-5	TGTGCCAGCAGTTTGCACAGTAACTACGAGCAGTACTTC	CASSLHSNYEQYF
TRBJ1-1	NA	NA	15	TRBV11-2	TGTGCCAGCAGCCAAGGCCCCCAGGGAAACACTGAAGCTTTCTTT	CASSQGPQGNTEAFF
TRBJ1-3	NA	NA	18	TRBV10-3	TGTGCCATCAGTGTACAGGGTGGGAACAGTAACTCTGGAAACACCATATATTTT	CAISVQGGNSNSGNTIYF
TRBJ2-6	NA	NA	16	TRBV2	TGTGCCAGCAGAGTGACAGTGAGTACTGGGGCCAACGTCCTGACTTTC	CASRVTVSTGANVLTF
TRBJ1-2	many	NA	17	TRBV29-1	TGCAGCGTTCCACATAGTTGGCGGAAGTTCATCAACTATGGCTACACCTTC	CSVPHSWRKFINYGYTF
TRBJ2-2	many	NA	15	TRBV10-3	TGTGCCATCAGTGAGTCTAACAGGGTCACCGGGGAGCTGTTTTTT	CAISESNRVTGELFF
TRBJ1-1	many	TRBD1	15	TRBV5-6	TGTGCCAGCAGCCTGACCGGGACAGCGAACACTGAAGCTTTCTTT	CASSLTGTANTEAFF
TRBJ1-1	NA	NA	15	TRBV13	TGTGCCAGCAGCCCCGCAATAACGGGGCGCACTGAAGCTTTCTTT	CASSPAITGRTEAFF
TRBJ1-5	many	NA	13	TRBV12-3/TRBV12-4	TGTGCCAGCAGTTTAAGGGTCTTTGAGCCCCAGCATTTT	CASSLRVFEPQHF
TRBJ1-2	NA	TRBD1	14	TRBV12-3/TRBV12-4	TGTGCCAGCAGCCGCCGGGACAGGGAACATGGCTACACCTTC	CASSRRDREHGYTF
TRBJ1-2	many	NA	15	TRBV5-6	TGTGCCAGCAGATCTTCAGGGATGGGGAACTATGGCTACACCTTC	CASRSSGMGNYGYTF
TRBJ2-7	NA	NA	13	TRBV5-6	TGTGCCAGCAGCTTGGGGGTTTCCTACGAGCAGCACTTC	CASSLGVSYEQHF
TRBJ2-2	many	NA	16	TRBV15	TGTGCCACCAGCAGAGATACGGCCCGACGTGGCGGGGAGCTGTTTTTT	CATSRDTARRGGELFF